This TCR beta chain was recovered during a study of follicular helper T cells after annual influenza vaccination (dated by TCRdb to about 2017). General notes on the study: After each seasonal influenza vaccination, blood samples were collected on days 0, 7 and 28. Multi-year samples were available for six subjects, with four spanning two vaccination seasons and two spanning three seasons. The 2015 samples were processed right after collection, while the 2013-2014 samples were cryopreserved. To study recall of cTfh clones, some subjects were followed across successive annual vaccinations spanning the 2013-2014, 2014-2015 and 2015-2016 seasons. One week after vaccination, a second recruited cohort of roughly 12 subjects (Table S1) displayed a similar ICOS+CD38+ cTfh response.

Broader findings and caveats from the paper: Because only roughly 10-20% of the analyzed cells gave productive TCRB sequences, there was no way to sample rare clonotypes. Day 7 ICOS+CD38+ clones were most often found later in ICOS-CD38- cTfh, suggesting that subset may serve as a memory reservoir. Successive annual vaccinations recalled a recurrent oligoclonal ICOS+CD38+ cTfh response that contained tetramer and AIM influenza-specific clonotypes. ICOS+CD38+ cTfh clonality correlated with the frequency of that population, and its change correlated with the change in circulating plasmablast frequency.

Receptor libraries were prepared by the immunoSEQ multiplex PCR assay. Adaptive Biotechnologies handled the TCRB amplification, library preparation, sequencing and preliminary bioinformatics at Survey level resolution. For TCRB sequencing, genomic DNA from the sorted cTfh populations was amplified by multiplex PCR. On the authors' methods: Clonality was computed in R as 1 minus normalized Shannon entropy; the Gini index was calculated with the R package ineq. Overlap score was the summed counts of shared sequences divided by total counts of all sequences in both compared samples. Significance of shared clonotypes was assessed by Fisher's exact test, with a theoretical repertoire of 10^7 TCRB sequences assumed. The immuneACCESS repertoire file appears here via TCRdb, limited to in-frame rearrangements. These files lack a portion of the clones; in checked studies, under half of the deficit traces to unresolved V genes, and the cause of the others is not known. The D gene and trimming were derived from the DNA, and the V and J assignments and clone size from that table. The sample data list about 15,000 clones, and approximately 84% of these were observed just once. Clones ranked in the top ten supply approximately 1.4% of the sample.

Reading the germline V gene gives CDR1 MDHEN and CDR2 SYDVKM. The CDR3 covers 14 residues, taking in both the cysteine and the phenylalanine. The sequence is cut down to CDR3 DNA, 42 bases in frame from base 1. Trimming takes 7 bases off V and 0 bases off J; junction bases not matched to a gene: 4. The time point label, read with the paper, signifies: 2014-2015 season, 7 days after vaccination. TCRB sequencing was used to follow sorted CD4 subsets from the blood of adults before and after they were given the seasonal inactivated influenza vaccine (Fluvarix). To be eligible, subjects had to be community-dwelling and could not have received an influenza vaccine during the previous 6 months. Reasons for exclusion included contraindications to influenza vaccine, substance abuse, HIV/AIDS, active malignancy, immunomodulatory medication, and active illness such as respiratory infection. Per time point, between about 40 and 100 mL of blood was sampled. Non-naive CD4+CXCR5+PD-1+ cells were defined as circulating Tfh and were sorted into ICOS+CD38+ and ICOS-CD38- fractions. Ficoll-Paque PLUS or SepMate separation was used to isolate PBMC. Before DNA was extracted, the cell subsets were sorted from PBMC using a BD FACS Aria.

A word on this clone: This receptor's antigen is unknown. No much larger clone is present one base from it, and per-base qualities are unavailable.

This material consisted of CXCR5+ CD38- circulating T follicular helper cells from blood, taken 7 days after influenza vaccination. In the paper's terms, the cell subset or site label means: circulating Tfh, non-naive CD4+CXCR5+PD-1+ (ICOS+CD38+ or ICOS-CD38-). The TCR sequence derives from an adult who received the influenza vaccine. The sequence joins TRBV28 to TRBJ1-1; TRBD1 fits 8 bases in the junction. The DNA sequence is TGTGCCAGCAATCCAGGGGGCATGAACACTGAAGCTTTCTTT. Its protein reads: CASNPGGMNTEAFF.